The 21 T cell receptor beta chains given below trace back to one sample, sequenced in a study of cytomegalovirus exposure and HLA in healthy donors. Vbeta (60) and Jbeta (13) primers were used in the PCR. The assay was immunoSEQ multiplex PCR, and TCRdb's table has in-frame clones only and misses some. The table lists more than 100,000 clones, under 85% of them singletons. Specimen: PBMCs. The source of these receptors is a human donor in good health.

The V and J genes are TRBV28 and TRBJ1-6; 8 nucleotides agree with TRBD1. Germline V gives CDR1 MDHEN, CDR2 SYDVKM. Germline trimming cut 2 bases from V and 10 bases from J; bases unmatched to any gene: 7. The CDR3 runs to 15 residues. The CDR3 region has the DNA TGTGCCAGCAGTTTAACAGGGGGAGATCAATCACCCCTCCACTTT. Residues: CASSLTGGDQSPLHF.

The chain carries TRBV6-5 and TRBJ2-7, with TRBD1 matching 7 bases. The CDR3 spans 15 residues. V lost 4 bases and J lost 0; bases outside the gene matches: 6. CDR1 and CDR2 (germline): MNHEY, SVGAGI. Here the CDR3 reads CASSSSTGPSYEQYF. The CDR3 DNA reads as TGTGCCAGCAGTTCCTCGACAGGGCCCTCCTACGAGCAGTACTTC.

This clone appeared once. CDR3 in amino acids: CASSLGGSQSYEQYF. The CDR3 DNA sequence: TGCGCCAGCAGCCTGGGAGGGAGTCAGAGCTACGAGCAGTACTTC. V gene TRBV5-1 combines with J gene TRBJ2-7; 7 nucleotides line up with TRBD2. The V segment lost 4 bases and the J segment 3 bases; nucleotides outside the gene matches: 10. Germline CDR1 and CDR2: SGHRS and YFSETQ. This CDR3 is 15 amino acids long.

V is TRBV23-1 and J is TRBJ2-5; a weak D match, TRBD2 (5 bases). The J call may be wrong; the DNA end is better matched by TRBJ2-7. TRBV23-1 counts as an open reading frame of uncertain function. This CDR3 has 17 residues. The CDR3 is CASTQTGVYNPSYEQYF. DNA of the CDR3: TGCGCCAGCACCCAAACCGGGGTCTACAACCCCTCCTACGAGCAGTACTTC.

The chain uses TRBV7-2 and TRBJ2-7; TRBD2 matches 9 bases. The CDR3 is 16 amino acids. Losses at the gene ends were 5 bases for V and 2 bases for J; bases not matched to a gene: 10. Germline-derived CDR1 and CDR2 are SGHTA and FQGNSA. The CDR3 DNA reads TGTGCCAGCAGCGTGCAGGCTAGCGGGGCCACCTACGAGCAGTACTTC. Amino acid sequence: CASSVQASGATYEQYF. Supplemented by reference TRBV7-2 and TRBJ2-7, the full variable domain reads GAGVSQSPSNKVTEKGKDVELRCDPISGHTALYWYRQSLGQGLEFLIYFQGNSAPDKSGLPSDRFSAERTGGSVSTLTIQRTQQEDSAVYLCASSVQASGATYEQYFGPGTRLTVT.

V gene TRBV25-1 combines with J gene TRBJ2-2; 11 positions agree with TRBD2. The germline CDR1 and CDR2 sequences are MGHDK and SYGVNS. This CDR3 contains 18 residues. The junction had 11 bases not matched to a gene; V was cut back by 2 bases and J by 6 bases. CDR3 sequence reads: CASSEMAIAGGLAGELFF. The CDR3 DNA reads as TGTGCCAGCAGTGAAATGGCTATAGCGGGAGGGTTGGCCGGGGAGCTGTTTTTT.

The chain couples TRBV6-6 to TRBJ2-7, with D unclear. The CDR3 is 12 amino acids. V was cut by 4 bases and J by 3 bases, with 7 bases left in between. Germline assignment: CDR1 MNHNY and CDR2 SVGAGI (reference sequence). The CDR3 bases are TGTGCCAGCAGTTGCCAGAACTACGAGCAGTACTTC. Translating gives CASSCQNYEQYF.

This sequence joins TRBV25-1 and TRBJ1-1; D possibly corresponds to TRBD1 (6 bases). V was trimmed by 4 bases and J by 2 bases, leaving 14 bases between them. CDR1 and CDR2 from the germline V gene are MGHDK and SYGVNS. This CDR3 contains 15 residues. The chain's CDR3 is CASSAPRGGNTEAFF. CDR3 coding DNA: TGTGCCAGCAGTGCACCGCGGGGGGGCAACACTGAAGCTTTCTTT.

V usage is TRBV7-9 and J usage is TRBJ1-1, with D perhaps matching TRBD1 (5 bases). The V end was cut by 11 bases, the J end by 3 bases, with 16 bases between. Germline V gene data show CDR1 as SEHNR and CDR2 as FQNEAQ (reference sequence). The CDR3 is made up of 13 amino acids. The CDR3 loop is CAGGSGRYTEAFF. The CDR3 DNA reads TGTGCCGGGGGGTCTGGGAGGTACACTGAAGCTTTCTTT.

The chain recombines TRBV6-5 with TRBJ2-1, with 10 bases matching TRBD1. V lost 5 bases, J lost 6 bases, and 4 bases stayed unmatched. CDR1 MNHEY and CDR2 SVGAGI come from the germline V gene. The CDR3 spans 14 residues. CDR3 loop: CASSRTGGTNEQFF. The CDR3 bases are TGTGCCAGCAGTCGGACAGGGGGTACCAATGAGCAGTTCTTC.

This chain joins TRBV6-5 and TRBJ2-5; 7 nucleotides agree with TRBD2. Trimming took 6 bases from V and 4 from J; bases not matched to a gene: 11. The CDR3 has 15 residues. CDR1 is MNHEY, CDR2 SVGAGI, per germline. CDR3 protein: CASRPAGAGVETQYF. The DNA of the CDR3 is TGTGCCAGCAGGCCAGCCGGGGCGGGGGTAGAGACCCAGTACTTC.

CDR3 coding DNA: TGCAGCGGGGTTGACATATCTGAAGCTTTCTTT. This codes for CSGVDISEAFF. The genes are TRBV29-1 and TRBJ1-1, with D hard to call. The V end was cut by 7 bases, the J end by 6 bases, with 12 bases between. The CDR3 totals 11 residues. Germline CDR1 SQVTM, CDR2 ANQGSEA.

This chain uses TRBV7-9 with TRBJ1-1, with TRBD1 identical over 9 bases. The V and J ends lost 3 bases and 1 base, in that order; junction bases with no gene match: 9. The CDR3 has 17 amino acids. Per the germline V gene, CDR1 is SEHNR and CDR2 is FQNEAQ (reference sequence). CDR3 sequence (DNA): TGTGCCAGCAGCTTTCCACCGGGACAGGGATGGAACACTGAAGCTTTCTTT. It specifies CASSFPPGQGWNTEAFF.

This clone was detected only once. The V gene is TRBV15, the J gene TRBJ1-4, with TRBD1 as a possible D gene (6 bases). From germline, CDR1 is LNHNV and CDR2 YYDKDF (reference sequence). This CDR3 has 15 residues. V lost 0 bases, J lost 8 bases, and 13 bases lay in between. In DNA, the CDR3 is TGTGCCACCAGCAGAGATAGACAGGCTGGGGAAAAACTGTTTTTT. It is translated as CATSRDRQAGEKLFF.

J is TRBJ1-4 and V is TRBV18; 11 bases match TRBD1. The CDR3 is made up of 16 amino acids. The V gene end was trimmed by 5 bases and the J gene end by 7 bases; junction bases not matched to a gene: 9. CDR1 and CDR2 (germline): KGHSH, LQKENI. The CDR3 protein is CASSTLGTGGTEKLFF. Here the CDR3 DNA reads TGTGCCAGCTCAACGCTAGGGACAGGGGGAACTGAAAAACTGTTTTTT.

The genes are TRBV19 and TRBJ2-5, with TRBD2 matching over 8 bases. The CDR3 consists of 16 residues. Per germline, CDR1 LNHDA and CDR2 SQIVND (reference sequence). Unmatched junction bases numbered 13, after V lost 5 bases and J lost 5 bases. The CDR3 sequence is CASSLHSGTLRETQYF. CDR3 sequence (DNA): TGTGCCAGTAGTCTTCATAGCGGGACCCTCCGGGAGACCCAGTACTTC.

CDR3 nucleotide sequence: TGCAGCGTGAAAAGACAGGGGGCTGGTGGCTACACCTTC. Protein sequence: CSVKRQGAGGYTF. The J gene is TRBJ1-2, the V gene TRBV29-1, with 10 nucleotides matching TRBD1. This CDR3 is built from 13 residues. The V segment lost 6 bases and the J segment 7 bases; nucleotides outside the gene matches: 8. Germline-derived CDR1 and CDR2 are SQVTM and ANQGSEA.

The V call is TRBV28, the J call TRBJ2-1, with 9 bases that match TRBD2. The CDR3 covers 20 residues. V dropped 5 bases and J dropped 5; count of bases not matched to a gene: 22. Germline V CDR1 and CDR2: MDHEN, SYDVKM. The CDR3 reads CASSPPRRLAGRNRNNEQFF. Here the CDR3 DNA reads TGTGCCAGCAGTCCTCCGCGTAGGCTAGCGGGAAGGAATAGGAACAATGAGCAGTTCTTC.

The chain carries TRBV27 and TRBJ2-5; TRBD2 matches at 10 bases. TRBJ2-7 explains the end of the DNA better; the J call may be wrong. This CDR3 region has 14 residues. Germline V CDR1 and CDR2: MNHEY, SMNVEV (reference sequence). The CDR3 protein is CASSIAGGSYEQYF. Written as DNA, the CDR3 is TGTGCCAGCAGCATAGCGGGGGGCTCCTACGAGCAGTACTTC.

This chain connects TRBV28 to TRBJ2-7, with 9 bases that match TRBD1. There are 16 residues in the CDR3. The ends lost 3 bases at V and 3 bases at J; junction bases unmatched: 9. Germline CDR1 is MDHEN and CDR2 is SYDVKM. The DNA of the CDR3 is TGTGCCAGCAGTTTGCCCGGGACAGGGTGGAACTACGAGCAGTACTTC. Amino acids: CASSLPGTGWNYEQYF.

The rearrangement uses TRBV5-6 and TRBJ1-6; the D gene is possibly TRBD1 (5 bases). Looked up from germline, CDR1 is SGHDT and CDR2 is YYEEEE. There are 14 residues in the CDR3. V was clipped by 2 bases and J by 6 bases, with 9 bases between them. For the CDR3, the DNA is TGTGCCAGCAGCTTCTCGGGGGGTAATTCACCCCTCCACTTT. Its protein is CASSFSGGNSPLHF.